This T cell receptor (beta chain) was captured in a study of shared clonotypes between healthy human individuals. General study results and limits: Clonotypes shared by all four donors outscored non-shared clonotypes in generation probability.

Only CD45RO-negative cells positively selected for CCR7 counted as naive CD8 cells, so terminally differentiated effector memory CD45RA+ cells were excluded. In the source study's methods: Quality scores were absent from the junction-only immunoSEQ sequences, so filtering differed. Repertoires were generated with immunoSEQ multiplex PCR, while TCRdb's copy carries only in-frame clones and drops some. V and J calls and clone size are given by that table; D and trimming were obtained from the DNA. The sample carries 2 million to 2.5 million clones, about 94% recorded once. Germline V lookup: CDR1 SGHAT, CDR2 FQNNGV. J gave up 0 bases and V 4 bases, and 5 bases lay outside the gene matches. The CDR3 is made up of 15 amino acids. About this clone: Its antigen is currently unknown.

The source of this sequence is a young man in good health. Specimen: naive CD8+ T cells sorted from blood. This chain uses TRBV11-2 with TRBJ2-5, with TRBD1 matching over 7 bases. The CDR3 sequence is CASSSAGTDQETQYF. The CDR3 nucleotides are TGTGCCAGCAGCTCCGCCGGGACAGACCAAGAGACCCAGTACTTC.